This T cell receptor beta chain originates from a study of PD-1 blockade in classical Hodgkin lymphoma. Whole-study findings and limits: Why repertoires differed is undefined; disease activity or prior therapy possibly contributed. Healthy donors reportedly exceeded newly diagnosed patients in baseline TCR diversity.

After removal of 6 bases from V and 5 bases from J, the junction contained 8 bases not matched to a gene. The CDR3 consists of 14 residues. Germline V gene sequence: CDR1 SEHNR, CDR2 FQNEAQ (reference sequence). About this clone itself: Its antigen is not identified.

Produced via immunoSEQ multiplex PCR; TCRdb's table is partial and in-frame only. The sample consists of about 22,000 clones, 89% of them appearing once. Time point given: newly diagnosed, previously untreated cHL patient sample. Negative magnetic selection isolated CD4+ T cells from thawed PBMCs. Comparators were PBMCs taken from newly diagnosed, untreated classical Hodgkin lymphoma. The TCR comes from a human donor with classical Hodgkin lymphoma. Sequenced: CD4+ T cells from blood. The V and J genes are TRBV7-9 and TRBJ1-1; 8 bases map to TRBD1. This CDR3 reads CASSYGQGWTEAFF. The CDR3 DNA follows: TGTGCCAGCAGTTACGGACAGGGATGGACTGAAGCTTTCTTT.